This T cell receptor (beta chain) was observed in a study of blood T cell repertoires in COVID-19. Germline V gene sequence: CDR1 MNHNS, CDR2 SASEGT. V was pared by 3 bases and J by 4 bases, with 12 bases between. There are 14 residues in the CDR3. Authors' processing steps: Cell counts per sample came from amplifying reference gene primers. Sequencing used immunoSEQ multiplex PCR; TCRdb keeps in-frame clones, though not all of them. Clonal size and the V and J genes are those of that table, whereas D and trimming came from the DNA. Seen here are 95,000 to 150,000 clones, over 75% observed once, and the top ten hold approximately 6.6%.

The clonotype comes from a man aged 80 or over with active or convalescent COVID-19. Sequencing input: peripheral blood. The chain links TRBV6-1 to TRBJ1-2; TRBD1 is a possible D gene (5 bases). In DNA, the CDR3 is TGTGCCAGCAGTGAGGGGCTGCAGTCCTATGGCTACACCTTC. Translation gives CASSEGLQSYGYTF.